This T cell receptor beta chain was profiled in a study of blood T cell repertoires in COVID-19. Authors' methods: Quantification of nucleated cells was approximated via reference gene primer amplification. Data came from immunoSEQ multiplex PCR; TCRdb stores just in-frame clones and leaves some out. V and J calls and clone size are those listed in that table; D and trimming were worked out from the DNA. The table shows around 72,000 clones, with roughly 88% occurring only once. V was cut by 3 bases and J by 0 bases, with 5 bases left in between. CDR3 length: 13 residues. Sequencing used peripheral blood. The source is a woman in her 70s with acute or convalescent COVID-19. The chain combines TRBV12-3 or TRBV12-4 with TRBJ1-1; D is ambiguous. CDR3 residues: CASSFEVNTEAFF. DNA for the CDR3: TGTGCCAGCAGTTTCGAGGTGAACACTGAAGCTTTCTTT.